The present T cell receptor (beta chain) was sequenced within a study of cytomegalovirus exposure and HLA in healthy donors. The CDR3 contains 15 residues. V was trimmed by 4 bases and J by 1 base, leaving 14 bases between them. CDR1 and CDR2 from the germline V gene are SNHLY and FYNNEI. With 60 Vbeta and 13 Jbeta primers, the PCR was carried out. The data were produced by immunoSEQ multiplex PCR, yet TCRdb's version contains in-frame clones alone and is incomplete. In the table there are some 120,000 clones, roughly four fifths of which are singletons. Sequenced material: PBMCs. The receptor was isolated from a woman in her thirties or forties in good health and CMV-seropositive. This chain links TRBV2 with TRBJ2-7; possibly TRBD1 for D (6 bases). DNA for the CDR3: TGTGCCAGCAGTGGAATGGGGGCTGTTTCCTACGAGCAGTACTTC. It is translated as CASSGMGAVSYEQYF. The whole variable domain, filled in from reference TRBV2 and TRBJ2-7, reads EPEVTQTPSHQVTQMGQEVILRCVPISNHLYFYWYRQILGQKVEFLVSFYNNEISEKSEIFDDQFSVERPDGSNFTLKIRSTKLEDSAMYFCASSGMGAVSYEQYFGPGTRLTVT.